This TCR beta chain appears in the sequencing data of a study of cytomegalovirus exposure and HLA in healthy donors. Study outcomes and limitations: Cytomegalovirus status was reportedly diagnosed by the classifier with high sensitivity and specificity. The TCR clusters that emerged in the first cohort tended, a later analysis found, to co-occur in the 120 or so validation repertoires. Most TCRs appeared rarely, but some public TCRs recurred in many donors.

Germline values: CDR1 SGDLS, CDR2 YYNGEE. The CDR3 runs 15 residues. The data were produced by immunoSEQ multiplex PCR, yet TCRdb's version contains in-frame clones alone and is incomplete. The profile shows about 190,000 clones, 75% to 90% of them singletons. A remark on this clone: Its antigen is as yet unknown. Relative to the germline gene, one junction end is altered; a read error may explain this. Other DNA sequences in the same sample also yield this CDR3.

The chain uses TRBV9 and TRBJ2-7; 7 bases agree with TRBD1. The specimen sequenced was PBMCs. This TCR was recovered from a man aged 18-30 years in good health and CMV-seropositive. The DNA of the CDR3 is TGTGCCAGCAGTGTAGAGGGGACAGTCTTATACGAGCAGTACTTC. Translated, it gives CASSVEGTVLYEQYF.